This T cell receptor (beta chain) was recorded in a study of shared clonotypes between healthy human individuals. Overall study findings and caveats: The represented genetic and exposure-history diversity was limited by the small number of donors.

Here immunoSEQ multiplex PCR was the method, and the copy in TCRdb shows in-frame clones only, minus some. The data show roughly 2 million clones, with almost 96% seen just once and roughly 0.13% held by the top ten. In this sample, this clone turned up once. The antigen is undetermined. V lost 6 bases, J lost 7 bases, and 6 bases stayed unmatched. CDR1 is MDHEN and CDR2 is SYDVKM in the germline V gene. The CDR3 is made up of 15 amino acids. The J gene is TRBJ2-2, the V gene TRBV28; TRBD1 matches at 12 bases. Sequenced input: naive CD4+ T cells sorted from blood. The subset: CD45RA+ positively selected. The TCR sequence derives from a man between 18 and 29 years old in good health. The CDR3 coding sequence is TGTGCCAGCAGAGGGACAGGGGGCGCGGGCGGGGAGCTGTTTTTT. Its protein product is CASRGTGGAGGELFF.